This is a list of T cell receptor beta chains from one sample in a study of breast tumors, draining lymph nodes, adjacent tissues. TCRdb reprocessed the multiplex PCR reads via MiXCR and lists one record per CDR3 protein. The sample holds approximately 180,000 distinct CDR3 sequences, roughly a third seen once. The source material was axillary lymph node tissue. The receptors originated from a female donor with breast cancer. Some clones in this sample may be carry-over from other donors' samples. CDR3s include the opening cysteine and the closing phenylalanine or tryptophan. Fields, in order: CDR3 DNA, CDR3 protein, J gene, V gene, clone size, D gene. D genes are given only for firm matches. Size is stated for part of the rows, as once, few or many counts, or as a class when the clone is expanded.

CDR3 DNA: TGTGCCAGCAGTCCGGGACAGGGATTCTACGAGCAGTACTTC
CDR3 protein: CASSPGQGFYEQYF
J gene: TRBJ2-7
V gene: TRBV5-6
clone size: many
D gene: TRBD1

CDR3 DNA: TGTGCCATCAGTGCGGGATCACCGGGGGAGCAGTACTTC
CDR3 protein: CAISAGSPGEQYF
J gene: TRBJ2-7
V gene: TRBV10-3
clone size: many
D gene: .

CDR3 DNA: TGCGCCAGCAGCCACCCAATGACCCTTCCTTGGACAGATACGCAGTATTTT
CDR3 protein: CASSHPMTLPWTDTQYF
J gene: TRBJ2-3
V gene: TRBV4-1
clone size: many
D gene: .

CDR3 DNA: TGCGCCAGCAGCCAAGGACGGTTTGTAACTGATGAAAAACCGTTTTTT
CDR3 protein: CASSQGRFVTDEKPFF
J gene: TRBJ1-4
V gene: TRBV4-1
clone size: .
D gene: .

CDR3 DNA: TGTGCCAGCAGCCTCCGATTCGACGGGACAGAAATAGTCCAGTTTGGAAACACCATATATTTT
CDR3 protein: CASSLRFDGTEIVQFGNTIYF
J gene: TRBJ1-3
V gene: TRBV5-7
clone size: many
D gene: TRBD1

CDR3 DNA: TGTGCCAGCAGTCCCCGGCAGCGGGGGGCCCTAAAAACCACAGATACGCAGTATTTT
CDR3 protein: CASSPRQRGALKTTDTQYF
J gene: TRBJ2-3
V gene: TRBV6-5
clone size: few
D gene: TRBD2

CDR3 DNA: TGTGCCAGCAGCACGACGGGAAACACTGAAGCTTTCTTT
CDR3 protein: CASSTTGNTEAFF
J gene: TRBJ1-1
V gene: TRBV7-2
clone size: many
D gene: .

CDR3 DNA: TGTGCCAGCAGCTTAGTTTCAGTCGGGGCCACCGGGGAGCTGTTTTTT
CDR3 protein: CASSLVSVGATGELFF
J gene: TRBJ2-2
V gene: TRBV7-9
clone size: many
D gene: .

CDR3 DNA: TGTGCCAGCTCACCGTCTCAGGGTTCAACTAATGAAAAACTGTTTTTT
CDR3 protein: CASSPSQGSTNEKLFF
J gene: TRBJ1-4
V gene: TRBV18
clone size: many
D gene: .

CDR3 DNA: TGTGCCAGCAGCCCGGACAGGGACCAGCGGAAACTGTTTTTT
CDR3 protein: CASSPDRDQRKLFF
J gene: TRBJ1-4
V gene: TRBV3-1
clone size: many
D gene: TRBD1

CDR3 DNA: TGCGCCAGCAGCTTGCCGATGGGAGAGGGAAACACAGATACGCAGTATTTT
CDR3 protein: CASSLPMGEGNTDTQYF
J gene: TRBJ2-3
V gene: TRBV5-1
clone size: .
D gene: .

CDR3 DNA: TGCAGTGCTAGAGATAGGCGGGAGGGCCCTGCAGATACGCAGTATTTT
CDR3 protein: CSARDRREGPADTQYF
J gene: TRBJ2-3
V gene: TRBV20-1
clone size: many
D gene: TRBD2

CDR3 DNA: TGTGCCAGCAGCGGATCGTCCTATAATTCACCCCTCCACTTT
CDR3 protein: CASSGSSYNSPLHF
J gene: TRBJ1-6
V gene: TRBV9
clone size: many
D gene: .

CDR3 DNA: TGTGCCAGCAGCGCTACGCCTTTTGGCCTGGGGAACACTGAAGCTTTCTTT
CDR3 protein: CASSATPFGLGNTEAFF
J gene: TRBJ1-1
V gene: TRBV7-9
clone size: .
D gene: .

CDR3 DNA: TGTGCCAGCAGCCGCACCGACAGGGGGCCAGCGGGGGAGCAGTACTTC
CDR3 protein: CASSRTDRGPAGEQYF
J gene: TRBJ2-7
V gene: TRBV3-1
clone size: many
D gene: TRBD1

CDR3 DNA: TGTGCCAGCAGCGTCCTCCAGGGTGGAACCCTCCACTTT
CDR3 protein: CASSVLQGGTLHF
J gene: TRBJ1-6
V gene: TRBV25-1
clone size: .
D gene: .

CDR3 DNA: TGTGCCTGGAGTGAAGATGCGGTGCAGTACTTC
CDR3 protein: CAWSEDAVQYF
J gene: TRBJ2-7
V gene: TRBV30
clone size: many
D gene: .